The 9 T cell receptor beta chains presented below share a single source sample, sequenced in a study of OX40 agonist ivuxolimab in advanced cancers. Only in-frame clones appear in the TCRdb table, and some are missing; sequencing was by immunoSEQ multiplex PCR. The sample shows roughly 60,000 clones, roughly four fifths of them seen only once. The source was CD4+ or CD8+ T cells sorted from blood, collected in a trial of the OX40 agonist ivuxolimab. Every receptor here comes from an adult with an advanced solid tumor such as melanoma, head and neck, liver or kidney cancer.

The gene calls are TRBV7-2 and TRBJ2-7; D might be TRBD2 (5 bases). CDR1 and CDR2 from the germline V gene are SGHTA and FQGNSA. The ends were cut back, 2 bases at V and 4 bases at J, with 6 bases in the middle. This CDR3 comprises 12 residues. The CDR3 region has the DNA TGTGCCAGCAGCTTACCGGGGTACGAGCAGTACTTC. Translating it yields CASSLPGYEQYF.

This CDR3 is CASSLVAAGQTTEAFF. CDR3 DNA sequence: TGTGCCAGCAGCTTAGTAGCGGCAGGGCAGACGACTGAAGCTTTCTTT. The V and J genes are TRBV7-9 and TRBJ1-1; D possibly corresponds to TRBD1 (5 bases). Per the germline V gene, CDR1 is SEHNR and CDR2 is FQNEAQ (reference sequence). Trimming removed 1 base from V and 5 bases from J, with 17 bases in between. The CDR3 runs 16 residues. The whole variable domain, remainder taken from reference TRBV7-9 and TRBJ1-1, is DTGVSQNPRHKITKRGQNVTFRCDPISEHNRLYWYRQTLGQGPEFLTYFQNEAQLEKSRLLSDRFSAERPKGSFSTLEIQRTEQGDSAMYLCASSLVAAGQTTEAFFGQGTRLTVV.

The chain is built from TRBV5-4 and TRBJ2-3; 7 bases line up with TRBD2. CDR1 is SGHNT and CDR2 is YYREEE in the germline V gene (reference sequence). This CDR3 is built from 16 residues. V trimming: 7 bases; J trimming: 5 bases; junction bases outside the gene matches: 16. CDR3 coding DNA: TGTGCCAGCGGCGGGAAGGGTGCGGGAGAGGTAGATACGCAGTATTTT. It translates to CASGGKGAGEVDTQYF.

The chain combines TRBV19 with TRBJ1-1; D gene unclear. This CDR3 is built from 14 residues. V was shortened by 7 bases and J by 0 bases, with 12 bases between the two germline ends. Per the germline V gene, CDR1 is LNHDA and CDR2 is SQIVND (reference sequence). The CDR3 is CASMAMAMNTEAFF. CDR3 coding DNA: TGTGCCAGTATGGCGATGGCGATGAACACTGAAGCTTTCTTT.

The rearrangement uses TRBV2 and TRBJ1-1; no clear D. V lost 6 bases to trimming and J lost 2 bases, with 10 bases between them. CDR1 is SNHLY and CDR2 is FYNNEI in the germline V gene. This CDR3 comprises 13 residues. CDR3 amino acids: CASRTSGNTEAFF. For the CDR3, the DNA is TGTGCCAGCAGGACGTCAGGAAACACTGAAGCTTTCTTT. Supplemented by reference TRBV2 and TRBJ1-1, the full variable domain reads EPEVTQTPSHQVTQMGQEVILRCVPISNHLYFYWYRQILGQKVEFLVSFYNNEISEKSEIFDDQFSVERPDGSNFTLKIRSTKLEDSAMYFCASRTSGNTEAFFGQGTRLTVV.

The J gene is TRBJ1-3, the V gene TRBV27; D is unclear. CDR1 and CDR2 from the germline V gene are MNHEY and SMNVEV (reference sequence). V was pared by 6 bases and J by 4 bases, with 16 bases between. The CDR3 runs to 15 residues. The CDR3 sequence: CASSLRHGLGNTIYF. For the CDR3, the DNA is TGTGCCAGCAGCCTCCGACACGGCCTAGGAAACACCATATATTTT.

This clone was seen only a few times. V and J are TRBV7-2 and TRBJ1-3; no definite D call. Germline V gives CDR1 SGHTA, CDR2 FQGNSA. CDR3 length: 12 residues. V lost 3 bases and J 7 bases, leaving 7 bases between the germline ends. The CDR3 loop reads CASSLERNTIYF. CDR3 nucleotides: TGTGCCAGCAGCTTGGAGAGGAACACCATATATTTT.

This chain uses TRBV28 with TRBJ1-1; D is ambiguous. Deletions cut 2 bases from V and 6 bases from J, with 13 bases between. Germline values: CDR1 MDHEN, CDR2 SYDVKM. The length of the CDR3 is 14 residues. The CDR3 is CASSLPHSGSEAFF. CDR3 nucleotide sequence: TGTGCCAGCAGTTTACCCCATTCGGGGTCTGAAGCTTTCTTT.

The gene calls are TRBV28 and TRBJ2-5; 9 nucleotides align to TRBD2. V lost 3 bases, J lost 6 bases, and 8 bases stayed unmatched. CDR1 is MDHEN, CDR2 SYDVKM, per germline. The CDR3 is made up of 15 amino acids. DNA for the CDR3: TGTGCCAGCAGTTTGGGCGGGGGGGCCATTAAGACCCAGTACTTC. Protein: CASSLGGGAIKTQYF. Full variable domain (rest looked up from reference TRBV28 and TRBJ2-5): DVKVTQSSRYLVKRTGEKVFLECVQDMDHENMFWYRQDPGLGLRLIYFSYDVKMKEKGDIPEGYSVSREKKERFSLILESASTNQTSMYLCASSLGGGAIKTQYFGPGTRLLVL.